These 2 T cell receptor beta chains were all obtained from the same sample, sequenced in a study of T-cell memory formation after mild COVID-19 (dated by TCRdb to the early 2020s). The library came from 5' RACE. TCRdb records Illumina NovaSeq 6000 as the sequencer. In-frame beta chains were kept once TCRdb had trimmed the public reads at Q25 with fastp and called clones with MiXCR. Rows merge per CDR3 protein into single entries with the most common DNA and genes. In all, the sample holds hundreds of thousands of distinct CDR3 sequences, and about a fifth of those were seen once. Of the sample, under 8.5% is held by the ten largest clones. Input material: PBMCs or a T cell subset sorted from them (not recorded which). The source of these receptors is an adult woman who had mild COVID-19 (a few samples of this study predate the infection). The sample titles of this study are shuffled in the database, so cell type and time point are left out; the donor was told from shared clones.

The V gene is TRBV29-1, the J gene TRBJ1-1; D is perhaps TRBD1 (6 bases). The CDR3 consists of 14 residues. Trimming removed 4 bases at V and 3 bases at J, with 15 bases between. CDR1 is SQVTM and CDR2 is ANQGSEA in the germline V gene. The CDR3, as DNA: TGCAGCGTTGGACAGGAGGTTAGCCACACTGAAGCTTTCTTT. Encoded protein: CSVGQEVSHTEAFF.

The CDR3 sequence: CASSQDGASAVTDTQYF. The CDR3 DNA is TGCGCCAGCAGCCAAGATGGGGCGTCCGCTGTGACAGATACGCAGTATTTT. V gene TRBV4-3 combines with J gene TRBJ2-3; possible D gene TRBD1, 5 bases. Trimming left V 0 bases short and J 3 bases short, with 16 bases between. Germline V gives CDR1 LGHNA, CDR2 YSLEER. The CDR3 is 17 residues long.